The 22 T cell receptor beta chains below come from one sample, sequenced in a study of T-cell memory formation after mild COVID-19. TCRdb reprocessed the 5' RACE reads via MiXCR and lists one record per CDR3 protein. Among about 350,000 distinct CDR3 sequences listed, 12% to 15% were seen once. The sample comprised PBMCs or a T cell subset sorted from them (not recorded which). The receptors here all came from a man between 18 and 35 years old who had mild COVID-19 (a few samples of this study predate the infection). Cell type and time point are not known.

As concerns this clonotype: One end of the junction is discordant with germline, which a read error may explain. This chain connects TRBV18 to TRBJ1-1, with TRBD1 matching over 8 bases. Looked up from germline, CDR1 is KGHSH and CDR2 is LQKENI. The CDR3 totals 13 residues. The CDR3 here is CASSPQGATEAFF. The CDR3, as DNA: TGTGCCAGCTCTCCTCAGGGGGCTACTGAAGCCTTCTTT.

This clonotype was seen more than once but under ten times. This sequence joins TRBV15 and TRBJ2-2; TRBD2 is a possible D gene (5 bases). The CDR3 covers 14 residues. CDR1 and CDR2 (germline): LNHNV, YYDKDF (reference sequence). Trimming removed 8 bases at V and 1 base at J, with 11 bases between. CDR3 sequence: CATEGGMNTGELFF. DNA of the CDR3: TGTGCCACCGAGGGCGGAATGAACACCGGGGAGCTGTTTTTT.

The chain has TRBV11-3 and TRBJ2-1; 8 positions agree with TRBD1. The CDR3 spans 15 residues. After removal of 3 bases from V and 7 bases from J, the junction contained 8 bases not matched to a gene. Germline values: CDR1 SGHNT, CDR2 YENEEA. CDR3 protein: CASSLLGQGPNEQFF. DNA for the CDR3: TGTGCCAGCAGCTTGTTAGGACAGGGTCCGAATGAGCAGTTCTTC.

The V gene is TRBV7-2, the J gene TRBJ1-5, with 7 bases aligning to TRBD1. Germline V gene sequence: CDR1 SGHTA, CDR2 FQGNSA. The CDR3 sequence is 16 residues long. Trimming took 5 bases from V and 3 from J; bases not matched to a gene: 10. The CDR3 region has the DNA TGTGCCAGCAGCGCAGAGACAGGGTTTGTCAATCAGCCCCAGCATTTT. Its protein is CASSAETGFVNQPQHF.

This clonotype showed up just a few times. The rearrangement links TRBV4-1 to TRBJ2-2; no clear D. The V and J ends lost 3 bases and 0 bases respectively, with 8 bases between them. Germline-derived CDR1 and CDR2 are MGHRA and YSYEKL. This CDR3 is 15 amino acids long. CDR3 DNA sequence: TGCGCCAGCAGCCAGGTGGGGACGAACACCGGGGAGCTGTTTTTT. This sequence encodes CASSQVGTNTGELFF.

The rearrangement links TRBV4-1 to TRBJ2-1; perhaps TRBD1 as D (5 bases). V dropped 0 bases and J dropped 11 bases, with 8 bases sitting between them. The germline V gene encodes CDR1 MGHRA and CDR2 YSYEKL. The CDR3 has 12 residues. Written as DNA, the CDR3 is TGCGCCAGCAGCCAAGAAGGGGTTAAGCAGTTCTTC. Amino acids: CASSQEGVKQFF.

This clonotype appeared once. This rearrangement joins TRBV7-9 to TRBJ2-3, with D possibly matching TRBD1 (6 bases). The CDR3 consists of 14 residues. The germline V and J ends were trimmed by 0 bases and 11 bases, with 15 bases remaining between them. Germline values: CDR1 SEHNR, CDR2 FQNEAQ (reference sequence). CDR3 sequence (DNA): TGTGCCAGCAGCTTAGCGGGGCAGCCCAGGGGGCAGTATTTT. Its translation: CASSLAGQPRGQYF. Using reference TRBV7-9 and TRBJ2-3 for the parts outside the CDR3, the full variable domain is DTGVSQNPRHKITKRGQNVTFRCDPISEHNRLYWYRQTLGQGPEFLTYFQNEAQLEKSRLLSDRFSAERPKGSFSTLEIQRTEQGDSAMYLCASSLAGQPRGQYFGPGTRLTVL.

The chain has TRBV7-3 and TRBJ2-2; 7 bases are shared with TRBD1. This CDR3 has 14 amino acids. Trimming took 5 bases from V and 4 from J; bases not matched to a gene: 4. From germline, CDR1 is SGHTA and CDR2 FQGTGA. The CDR3 DNA is TGTGCCAGCAGCAGGACAGGAATCACCGGGGAGCTGTTTTTT. This encodes CASSRTGITGELFF.

This clonotype has only a few counts. The J gene is TRBJ1-6, the V gene TRBV25-1; D not certain. The CDR3 loop spans 13 amino acids. Germline V gene data show CDR1 as MGHDK and CDR2 as SYGVNS. Deletions cut 8 bases from V and 6 bases from J, with 11 bases between. The CDR3 region is CASHRTVNSPLHF. The CDR3 coding sequence is TGTGCCAGCCACCGGACGGTTAATTCACCCCTCCACTTT. The full variable domain, in which reference TRBV25-1 and TRBJ1-6 provide the parts outside the CDR3, is EADIYQTPRYLVIGTGKKITLECSQTMGHDKMYWYQQDPGMELHLIHYSYGVNSTEKGDLSSESTVSRIRTEHFPLTLESARPSHTSQYLCASHRTVNSPLHFGNGTRLTVT.

A few counts support this clonotype. This sequence joins TRBV4-1 and TRBJ1-1; no clear D gene. V was shortened by 1 base and J by 8 bases, with 14 bases between the two germline ends. Germline V gene sequence: CDR1 MGHRA, CDR2 YSYEKL. This CDR3 has 14 amino acids. The CDR3 DNA is TGCGCCAGCAGCCAAGTCGTGTGGCGGTCAGAAGCTTTCTTT. Its protein is CASSQVVWRSEAFF.

The table lists this clonotype with a few counts. The gene calls are TRBV20-1 and TRBJ2-5; D ambiguous. V lost 6 bases to trimming and J lost 7 bases, with 15 bases between them. Per germline, CDR1 DFQATT and CDR2 SNEGSKA (reference sequence). The CDR3 consists of 12 residues. The CDR3 bases are TGCAGTGCCCTGACTGGCGGTGGGACCCAGTACTTC. Translating gives CSALTGGGTQYF.

The V and J genes are TRBV6-1 and TRBJ2-7, with 9 bases that match TRBD2. CDR1 MNHNS and CDR2 SASEGT come from the germline V gene. The CDR3 consists of 15 residues. V was clipped by 6 bases and J by 4 bases; unmatched bases: 10. The CDR3 DNA sequence: TGTGCCAGCAGGGGGCTAGCGGGGAAAGGTTACGAGCAGTACTTC. It yields the protein CASRGLAGKGYEQYF.

The table lists this clonotype with a few counts. The chain is built from TRBV24-1 and TRBJ2-5; TRBD1 might be the D (6 bases). V was trimmed by 3 bases and J by 0 bases, leaving 13 bases between them. The germline V gene encodes CDR1 KGHDR and CDR2 SFDVKD. The length of the CDR3 is 16 residues. The CDR3 reads CATSDGQSPYQETQYF. Written as DNA, the CDR3 is TGTGCCACCAGTGATGGACAGTCCCCGTACCAAGAGACCCAGTACTTC.

This clonotype has more than one count but fewer than ten. The gene calls are TRBV4-2 and TRBJ1-2; tentatively, D is TRBD1 (5 bases). The CDR3 consists of 16 residues. Trimming cost V 7 bases and J 7 bases, with 25 bases left between them. Germline V gene lookup returns CDR1 LGHNA and CDR2 YNFKEQ. The DNA of the CDR3 is TGTGCCAGCACCTCGGCCCGCGAGGCAGGGATGAGTGGCTACACCTTC. It codes for CASTSAREAGMSGYTF.

The chain joins TRBV29-1 to TRBJ2-1, with TRBD1 matching 8 bases. Trimming at V came to 1 base and at J to 10 bases, leaving 9 bases not matched to a gene. Looked up from germline, CDR1 is SQVTM and CDR2 is ANQGSEA. This CDR3 is built from 14 residues. The CDR3 nucleotides are TGCAGCGTTGAAGGTAGACAGGGGCAATACGAGCAGTTCTTC. Its translation: CSVEGRQGQYEQFF.

This clonotype was recorded a few times. This rearrangement joins TRBV10-2 to TRBJ1-2; D is ambiguous. The CDR3 covers 12 residues. V was trimmed by 4 bases and J by 4 bases, leaving 7 bases between them. Germline V lookup: CDR1 WSHSY, CDR2 SAAADI. CDR3 sequence (DNA): TGCGCCAGCAGTGCCCTGGGCTATGGCTACACCTTC. Amino acid sequence: CASSALGYGYTF.

This clonotype was observed a few times. This sequence joins TRBV12-3 or TRBV12-4 and TRBJ1-1; D remains ambiguous. Trimming took 1 base from V and 1 from J, leaving 4 bases between them. The CDR3 length is 13 residues. CDR3 DNA sequence: TGTGCCAGCAGTTTAGTGTCGAACACTGAAGCTTTCTTT. Protein sequence: CASSLVSNTEAFF.

There are many counts of this clonotype. The chain uses TRBV7-2 and TRBJ2-7, with a weak D call TRBD2 (5 bases). V lost 4 bases and J 7 bases, leaving 14 bases between the germline ends. Germline CDR1 reads SGHTA; CDR2 reads FQGNSA. This CDR3 is 13 amino acids long. The CDR3 region is CASSSRRGSEQYV. As DNA, the CDR3 is TGTGCCAGCAGCTCGCGTCGGGGAAGTGAGCAGTACGTC.

This clonotype has only a few counts. The V gene is TRBV30, the J gene TRBJ1-2, with a possible D match to TRBD1 (6 bases). This CDR3 spans 11 amino acids. Per the germline V gene, CDR1 is GTSNPN and CDR2 is SVGIG (reference sequence). V was clipped by 3 bases and J by 9 bases, with 11 bases between them. The CDR3 DNA follows: TGTGCCTGGAGACAGGGCCGGAGCTACACCTTC. Residues: CAWRQGRSYTF.

This clonotype occurred a few times. The CDR3: CASSTGNYGYTF. The CDR3 DNA reads as TGTGCCAGCAGTACAGGGAACTATGGCTACACCTTC. The chain is built from TRBV7-6 and TRBJ1-2; possibly TRBD1 for D (6 bases). The CDR3 length is 12 residues. Trimming removed 6 bases at V and 2 bases at J, with 7 bases between. In germline, CDR1 is SGHVS, CDR2 FNYEAQ.

This chain uses TRBV4-3 with TRBJ1-2, with a possible D match to TRBD1 (6 bases). Germline V gene sequence: CDR1 LGHNA, CDR2 YSLEER. This CDR3 is 14 amino acids long. V was shortened by 1 base and J by 8 bases, with 14 bases between the two germline ends. The CDR3 sequence: CASSQVGRGGGYTF. CDR3 bases: TGCGCCAGCAGCCAAGTTGGCAGGGGCGGCGGCTACACCTTC.

The chain recombines TRBV20-1 with TRBJ2-2, with TRBD1 as a possible D gene (5 bases). Trimming cost V 6 bases and J 6 bases, with 14 bases left between them. The CDR3 covers 13 residues. CDR1 and CDR2 from the germline V gene are DFQATT and SNEGSKA (reference sequence). The CDR3 bases are TGCAGTGCCGACCTAGGGGTCCCCGGGGAGCTGTTTTTT. As protein: CSADLGVPGELFF.